This T cell receptor (beta chain) was profiled in a study of blood T cell repertoires in COVID-19. As for the study in general: Acute and convalescent COVID-19 samples came from the United States, Italy and Spain. Sources were T cells, B-cell-depleted T cells, or PBMCs; the material itself was cDNA or gDNA.

Source study methods: Amplification with reference gene primers provided the estimates of nucleated cell counts. Libraries were prepared by immunoSEQ multiplex PCR; TCRdb keeps only in-frame clonotypes and omits some of them. The D gene and trimming were derived from the DNA, and the V and J assignments and clone size from that table. The sample comprises about 74,000 clones, about 90% of which are singletons, and 1.9% rests with the top ten. CDR3 size: 14 residues. V gave up 0 bases and J gave up 11 bases, with 11 bases separating them. CDR1 SGHTA and CDR2 FQGNSA come from the germline V gene. In this sample, this clone turned up once.

The receptor comes from a woman of 80 years or more with active or convalescent COVID-19. The chain employs TRBV7-2 and TRBJ1-6; D is ambiguous. Sequencing input: peripheral blood. CDR3 in amino acids: CASSLAGGLAPLHF. CDR3 bases: TGTGCCAGCAGCTTAGCGGGAGGGCTGGCACCCCTCCACTTT.